This TCR beta chain is drawn from a study of blood T cells in healthy people across ages. Overall study findings and caveats: Strong correlation existed between TCR beta diversity and naive T cell percentage.

Combining a sample-barcoded 5' primer with a J-beta primer mix, a second PCR ran for about 7 to 11 cycles. TCRdb re-called the 5' RACE reads through MiXCR, storing one row per CDR3 protein. The data contain hundreds of thousands of distinct CDR3 sequences, about half of them singletons. Concerning this clonotype itself: Its antigen is unknown.

Sequencing was performed on blood. This receptor was obtained from a woman aged 55-70 years in good health.

In DNA form, the CDR3 reads TGCAGCGTCCTCACAGGGGGCCCGAACACTGAAGCTTTCTTT. Its translation: CSVLTGGPNTEAFF. The gene calls are TRBV29-1 and TRBJ1-1; 9 nucleotides agree with TRBD1. Germline V gives CDR1 SQVTM, CDR2 ANQGSEA. This CDR3 is built from 14 residues. V lost 6 bases and J lost 1; bases outside the gene matches: 6.